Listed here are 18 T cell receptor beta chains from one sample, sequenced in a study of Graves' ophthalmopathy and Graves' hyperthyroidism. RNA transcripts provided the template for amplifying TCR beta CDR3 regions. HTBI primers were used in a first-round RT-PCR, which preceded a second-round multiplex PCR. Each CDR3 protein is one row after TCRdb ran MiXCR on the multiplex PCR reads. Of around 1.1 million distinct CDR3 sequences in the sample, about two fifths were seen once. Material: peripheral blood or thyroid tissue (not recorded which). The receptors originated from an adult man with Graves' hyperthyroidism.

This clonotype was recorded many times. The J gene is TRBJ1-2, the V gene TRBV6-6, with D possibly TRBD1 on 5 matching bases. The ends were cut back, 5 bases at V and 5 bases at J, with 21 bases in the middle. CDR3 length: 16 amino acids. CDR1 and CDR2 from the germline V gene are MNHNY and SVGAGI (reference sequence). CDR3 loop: CASSPGTRSLGYGYTF. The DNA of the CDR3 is TGTGCCAGCAGTCCAGGGACGCGCTCGCTAGGATATGGCTACACCTTC.

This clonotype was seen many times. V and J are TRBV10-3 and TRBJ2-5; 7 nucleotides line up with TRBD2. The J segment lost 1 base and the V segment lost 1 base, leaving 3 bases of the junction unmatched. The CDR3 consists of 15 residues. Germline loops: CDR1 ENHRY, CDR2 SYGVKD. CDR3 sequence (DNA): TGTGCCATCAGTGAGTTGGCGGGAGTCCAAGAGACCCAGTACTTC. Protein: CAISELAGVQETQYF.

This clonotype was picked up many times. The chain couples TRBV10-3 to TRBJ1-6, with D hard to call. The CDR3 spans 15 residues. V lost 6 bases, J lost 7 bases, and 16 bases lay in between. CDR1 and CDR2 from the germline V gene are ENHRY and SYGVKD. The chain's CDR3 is CAIRRTEIRNSPLHF. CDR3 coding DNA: TGTGCCATCAGGCGGACCGAGATACGAAATTCACCCCTCCACTTT.

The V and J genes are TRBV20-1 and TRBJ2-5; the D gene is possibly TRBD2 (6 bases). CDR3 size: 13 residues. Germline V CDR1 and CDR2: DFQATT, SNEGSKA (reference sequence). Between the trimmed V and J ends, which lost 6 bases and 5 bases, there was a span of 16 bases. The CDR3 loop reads CSASSSSEETQYF. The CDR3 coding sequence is TGCAGTGCCAGCAGCTCTAGCGAGGAGACCCAGTACTTC.

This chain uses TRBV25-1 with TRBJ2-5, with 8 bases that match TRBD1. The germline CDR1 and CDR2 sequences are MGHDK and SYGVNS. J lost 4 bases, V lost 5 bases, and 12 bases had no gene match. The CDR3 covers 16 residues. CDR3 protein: CASSLSPPDRAETQYF. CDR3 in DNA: TGTGCCAGCAGTTTAAGCCCCCCGGACAGGGCAGAGACCCAGTACTTC. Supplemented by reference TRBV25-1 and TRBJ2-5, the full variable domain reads EADIYQTPRYLVIGTGKKITLECSQTMGHDKMYWYQQDPGMELHLIHYSYGVNSTEKGDLSSESTVSRIRTEHFPLTLESARPSHTSQYLCASSLSPPDRAETQYFGPGTRLLVL.

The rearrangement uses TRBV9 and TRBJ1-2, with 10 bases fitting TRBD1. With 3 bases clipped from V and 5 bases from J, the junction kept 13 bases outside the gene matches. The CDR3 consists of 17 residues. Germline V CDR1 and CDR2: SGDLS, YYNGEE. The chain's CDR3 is CASSGSSGTGEGYGYTF. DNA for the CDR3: TGTGCCAGCAGCGGGAGTTCCGGGACAGGGGAGGGGTATGGCTACACCTTC. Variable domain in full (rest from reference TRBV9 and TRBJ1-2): DSGVTQTPKHLITATGQRVTLRCSPRSGDLSVYWYQQSLDQGLQFLIQYYNGEERAKGNILERFSAQQFPDLHSELNLSSLELGDSALYFCASSGSSGTGEGYGYTFGSGTRLTVV.

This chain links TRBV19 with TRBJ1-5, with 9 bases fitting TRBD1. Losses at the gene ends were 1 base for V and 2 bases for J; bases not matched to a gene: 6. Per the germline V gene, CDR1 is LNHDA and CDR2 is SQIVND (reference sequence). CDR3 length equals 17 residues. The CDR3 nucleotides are TGTGCCAGTAGTATAGCCGGGACAGGGTGGGGCAATCAGCCCCAGCATTTT. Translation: CASSIAGTGWGNQPQHF.

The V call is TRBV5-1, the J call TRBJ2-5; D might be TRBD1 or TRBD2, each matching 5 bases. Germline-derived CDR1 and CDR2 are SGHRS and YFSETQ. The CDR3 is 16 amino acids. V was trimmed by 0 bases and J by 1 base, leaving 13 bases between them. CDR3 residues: CASSLEFWDGQETQYF. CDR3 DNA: TGCGCCAGCAGCTTGGAGTTTTGGGACGGCCAAGAGACCCAGTACTTC.

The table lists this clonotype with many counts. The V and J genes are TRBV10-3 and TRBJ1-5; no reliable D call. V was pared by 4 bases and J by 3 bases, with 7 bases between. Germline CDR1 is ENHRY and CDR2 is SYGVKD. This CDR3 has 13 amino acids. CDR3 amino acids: CAISVTNNQPQHF. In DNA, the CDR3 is TGTGCCATCAGTGTGACCAACAATCAGCCCCAGCATTTT.

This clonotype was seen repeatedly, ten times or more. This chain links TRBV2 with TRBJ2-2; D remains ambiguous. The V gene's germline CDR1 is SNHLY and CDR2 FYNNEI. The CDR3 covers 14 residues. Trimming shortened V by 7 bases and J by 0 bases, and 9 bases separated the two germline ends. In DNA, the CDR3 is TGTGCCAGCACTCAGGTTCCGAACACCGGGGAGCTGTTTTTT. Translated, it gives CASTQVPNTGELFF.

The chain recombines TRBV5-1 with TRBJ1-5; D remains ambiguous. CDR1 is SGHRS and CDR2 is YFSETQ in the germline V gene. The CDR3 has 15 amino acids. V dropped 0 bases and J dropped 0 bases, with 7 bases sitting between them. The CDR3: CASSLEPNSNQPQHF. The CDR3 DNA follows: TGCGCCAGCAGCTTGGAACCGAATAGCAATCAGCCCCAGCATTTT.

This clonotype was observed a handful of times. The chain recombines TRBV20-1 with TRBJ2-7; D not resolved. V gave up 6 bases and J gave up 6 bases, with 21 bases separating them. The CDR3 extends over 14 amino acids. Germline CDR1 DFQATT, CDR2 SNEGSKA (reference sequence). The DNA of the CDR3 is TGCAGTGCAACCAGCCTAGGTCATGCGGTCGAGCAGTACTTC. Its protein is CSATSLGHAVEQYF.

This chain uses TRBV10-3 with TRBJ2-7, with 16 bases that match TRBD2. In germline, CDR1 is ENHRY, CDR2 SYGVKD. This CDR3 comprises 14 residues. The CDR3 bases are TGTGCTAGACAGGGACTAGCGGGAGGGCGGGAGCAGTACTTC. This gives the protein CARQGLAGGREQYF.

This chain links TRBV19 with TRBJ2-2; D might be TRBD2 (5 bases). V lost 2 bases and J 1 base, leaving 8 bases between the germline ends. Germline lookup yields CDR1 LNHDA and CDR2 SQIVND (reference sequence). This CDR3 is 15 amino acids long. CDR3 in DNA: TGTGCCAGTAGTATATTCGGGGAGAACACCGGGGAGCTGTTTTTT. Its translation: CASSIFGENTGELFF.

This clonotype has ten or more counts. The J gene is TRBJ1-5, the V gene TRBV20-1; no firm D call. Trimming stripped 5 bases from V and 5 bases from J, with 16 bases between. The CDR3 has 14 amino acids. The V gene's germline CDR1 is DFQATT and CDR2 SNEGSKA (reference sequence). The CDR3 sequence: CSAATGRTDQPQHF. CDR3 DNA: TGCAGTGCTGCAACTGGGCGGACGGATCAGCCCCAGCATTTT.

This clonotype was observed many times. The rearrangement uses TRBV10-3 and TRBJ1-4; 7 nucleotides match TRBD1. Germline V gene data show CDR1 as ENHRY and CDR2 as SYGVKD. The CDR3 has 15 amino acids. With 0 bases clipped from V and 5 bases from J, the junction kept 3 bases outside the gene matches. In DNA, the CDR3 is TGTGCCATCAGTGAGTCGGACAGGATGAATGAAAAACTGTTTTTT. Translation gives CAISESDRMNEKLFF.

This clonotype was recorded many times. Here the CDR3 DNA reads TGTGCCAGCAGTGAACTAGCGGGGGAACCTGAGGAGACCCAGTACTTC. The encoded protein is CASSELAGEPEETQYF. The genes are TRBV2 and TRBJ2-5, with 10 bases that match TRBD2. The J segment lost 5 bases and the V segment lost 2 bases, leaving 8 bases of the junction unmatched. CDR1 is SNHLY, CDR2 FYNNEI, per germline. The CDR3 totals 16 residues.

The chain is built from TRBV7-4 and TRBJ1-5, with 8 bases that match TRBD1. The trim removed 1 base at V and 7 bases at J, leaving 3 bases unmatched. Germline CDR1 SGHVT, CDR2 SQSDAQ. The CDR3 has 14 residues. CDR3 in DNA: TGTGCCAGCAGCTTAGAACAGGGGGAACAGCCCCAGCATTTT. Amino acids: CASSLEQGEQPQHF. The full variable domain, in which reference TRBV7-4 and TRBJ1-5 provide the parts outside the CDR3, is GAGVSQSPRYKVAKRGRDVALRCDSISGHVTLYWYRQTLGQGSEVLTYSQSDAQRDKSGRPSGRFSAERPERSVSTLKIQRTEQGDSAVYLCASSLEQGEQPQHFGDGTRLSIL.